The 7 T cell receptor beta chains in this list originate from one sample, sequenced in a study of T-cell memory formation after mild COVID-19. TCRdb called the 5' RACE reads again in MiXCR, with one record for every CDR3 protein. The sample shows roughly 200,000 distinct CDR3 sequences, 9.5% to 10% of them seen only once. The sequenced sample consisted of PBMCs or a T cell subset sorted from them (not recorded which). The receptors stem from a man between 18 and 29 years old who had mild COVID-19 (a few samples of this study predate the infection). Cell type and time point are not known.

This chain links TRBV28 with TRBJ2-4, with TRBD2 as a possible D gene (6 bases). The CDR3 extends over 13 amino acids. The V gene's germline CDR1 is MDHEN and CDR2 SYDVKM. Trimming cost V 8 bases and J 6 bases, with 14 bases left between them. The chain's CDR3 is CASFGGIRNIQYF. The CDR3 nucleotides read TGTGCCAGCTTCGGGGGAATTCGAAACATTCAGTACTTC.

CDR3 loop: CASSLRGAGRSTGELFF. The CDR3, as DNA: TGTGCCAGCAGCCTTCGAGGAGCGGGTCGGTCGACCGGGGAGCTGTTTTTT. The chain recombines TRBV27 with TRBJ2-2; tentatively, D is TRBD2 (6 bases). CDR3 size: 17 residues. Trimming stripped 6 bases from V and 5 bases from J, with 22 bases between. Per germline, CDR1 MNHEY and CDR2 SMNVEV (reference sequence).

The rearrangement uses TRBV7-2 and TRBJ1-1; D call uncertain. With 2 bases removed from V and 1 base from J, the gap between germline ends came to 8 bases. There are 14 residues in the CDR3. Germline V gene data show CDR1 as SGHTA and CDR2 as FQGNSA. Here the CDR3 DNA reads TGTGCCAGCAGCTTAAAGCCAGAGAACACTGAAGCTTTCTTT. Translated: CASSLKPENTEAFF. The variable domain in full, completed from reference TRBV7-2 and TRBJ1-1, reads GAGVSQSPSNKVTEKGKDVELRCDPISGHTALYWYRQSLGQGLEFLIYFQGNSAPDKSGLPSDRFSAERTGGSVSTLTIQRTQQEDSAVYLCASSLKPENTEAFFGQGTRLTVV.

This clonotype was found once. The chain employs TRBV7-2 and TRBJ2-6, with 7 bases lining up with TRBD1. Trimming cost V 3 bases and J 13 bases; bases outside gene matches: 6. Germline lookup yields CDR1 SGHTA and CDR2 FQGNSA. There are 13 residues in the CDR3. This CDR3 is CASSFLGGGVLTF. For the CDR3, the DNA is TGTGCCAGCAGCTTTCTAGGGGGCGGTGTCCTGACTTTC.

This chain uses TRBV3-1 with TRBJ2-3, with 8 nucleotides matching TRBD2. After removal of 0 bases from V and 4 bases from J, the junction contained 3 bases not matched to a gene. The CDR3 has 15 residues. Germline assignment: CDR1 LGHDT and CDR2 YNNKEL (reference sequence). The CDR3 reads CASSQDGGAPDTQYF. CDR3 coding DNA: TGTGCCAGCAGCCAAGACGGGGGGGCCCCAGATACGCAGTATTTT.

Only a few counts were recorded for this clonotype. The genes are TRBV30 and TRBJ1-2; D unresolved. Trimming took 7 bases from V and 2 from J, leaving 14 bases between them. CDR1 is GTSNPN, CDR2 SVGIG, per germline (reference sequence). The length of the CDR3 is 13 residues. CDR3 loop: CASSSIRNYGYTF. As DNA, the CDR3 is TGTGCCTCCTCGTCGATTCGGAACTATGGCTACACCTTC.

The chain uses TRBV20-1 and TRBJ2-5, with 14 positions matching TRBD2. V lost 5 bases, J lost 2 bases, and 4 bases stayed unmatched. This CDR3 contains 15 residues. Looked up from germline, CDR1 is DFQATT and CDR2 is SNEGSKA (reference sequence). CDR3: CSARTSGGPQETQYF. The CDR3 DNA reads TGCAGTGCTCGGACTAGCGGGGGGCCACAAGAGACCCAGTACTTC.